Below, 6 T cell receptor beta chains from the same sample are listed, as sequenced in a study of cytomegalovirus exposure and HLA in healthy donors. The primer mix had 60 Vbeta and 13 Jbeta primers. The method was immunoSEQ multiplex PCR; TCRdb's version includes in-frame clones alone and lacks a portion of them. The table lists around 150,000 clones, 70% to 85% of them singletons. The sequenced sample was PBMCs. These receptors were taken from a man in his forties in good health and CMV-seronegative.

The chain has TRBV4-1 and TRBJ1-1; a weak D match, TRBD1 (5 bases). Trimming cost V 1 base and J 4 bases, with 13 bases left between them. The CDR3 is 15 residues long. From germline, CDR1 is MGHRA and CDR2 YSYEKL. The CDR3 protein is CASSQAGGGSTEAFF. The CDR3 bases are TGCGCCAGCAGCCAAGCCGGGGGAGGGAGCACTGAAGCTTTCTTT.

This clone was seen only once. The chain combines TRBV10-3 with TRBJ2-1; 12 nucleotides align to TRBD2. Germline CDR1 ENHRY, CDR2 SYGVKD. The CDR3 totals 13 residues. With V trimmed by 7 bases and J by 9 bases, 4 bases remained unmatched. The CDR3 DNA reads as TGTGCCATCACGGCTAGCGGGGGGGCTGAGCAGTTCTTC. Encoded protein: CAITASGGAEQFF.

The rearrangement links TRBV7-6 to TRBJ1-4; D is undetermined. The germline V gene encodes CDR1 SGHVS and CDR2 FNYEAQ. Trimming cost V 1 base and J 2 bases, with 5 bases left between them. The CDR3 sequence is 14 residues long. Here the CDR3 DNA reads TGTGCCAGCAGCTTAGGAGGGACTAATGAAAAACTGTTTTTT. This sequence encodes CASSLGGTNEKLFF.

The chain links TRBV14 to TRBJ1-5; TRBD1 is a possible D gene (6 bases). Germline V gene sequence: CDR1 SGHDN, CDR2 FVKESK. Trimming took off 1 base at V and 3 bases at J, with 10 bases between the two ends. This CDR3 comprises 15 residues. The chain's CDR3 is CASSQGTAYNQPQHF. The CDR3, as DNA: TGTGCCAGCAGCCAAGGGACAGCTTACAATCAGCCCCAGCATTTT.

The chain employs TRBV30 and TRBJ2-2; D unresolved. The CDR3 length is 17 residues. Trimming left V 1 base short and J 2 bases short, with 17 bases between. Germline CDR1 and CDR2: GTSNPN and SVGIG (reference sequence). The CDR3 reads CAWSDFFSRQNTGELFF. The CDR3 coding sequence is TGTGCCTGGAGTGACTTTTTTTCCAGACAAAACACCGGGGAGCTGTTTTTT.

This clone appeared a single time. The rearrangement uses TRBV5-1 and TRBJ2-3, with TRBD2 identical over 10 bases. The V gene's germline CDR1 is SGHRS and CDR2 YFSETQ. The CDR3 runs to 18 residues. V dropped 0 bases and J dropped 4; count of bases not matched to a gene: 11. The CDR3 DNA sequence: TGCGCCAGCAGCTTGGGCCAGCGGGGGGGCCTAGGGGCAGATACGCAGTATTTT. Translated, it gives CASSLGQRGGLGADTQYF. Full variable domain (missing parts from reference TRBV5-1 and TRBJ2-3): KAGVTQTPRYLIKTRGQQVTLSCSPISGHRSVSWYQQTPGQGLQFLFEYFSETQRNKGNFPGRFSGRQFSNSRSEMNVSTLELGDSALYLCASSLGQRGGLGADTQYFGPGTRLTVL.